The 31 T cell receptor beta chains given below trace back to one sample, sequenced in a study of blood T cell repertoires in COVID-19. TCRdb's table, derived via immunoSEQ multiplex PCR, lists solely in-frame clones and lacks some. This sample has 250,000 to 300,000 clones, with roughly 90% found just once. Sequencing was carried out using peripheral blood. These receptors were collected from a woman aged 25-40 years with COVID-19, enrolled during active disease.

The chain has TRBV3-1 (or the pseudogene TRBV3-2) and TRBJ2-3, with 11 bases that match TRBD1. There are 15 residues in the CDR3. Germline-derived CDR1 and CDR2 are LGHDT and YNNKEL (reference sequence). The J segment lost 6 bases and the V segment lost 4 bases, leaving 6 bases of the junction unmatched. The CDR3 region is CASSRTGGAEDTQYF. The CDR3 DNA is TGTGCCAGCAGCCGGACAGGGGGCGCGGAGGATACGCAGTATTTT.

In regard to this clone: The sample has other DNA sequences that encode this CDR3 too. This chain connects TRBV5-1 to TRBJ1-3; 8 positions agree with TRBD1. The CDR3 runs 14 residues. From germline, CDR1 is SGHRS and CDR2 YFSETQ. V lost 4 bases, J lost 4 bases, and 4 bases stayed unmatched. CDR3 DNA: TGCGCCAGCAGCCTCGGGACAGGCGGAAACACCATATATTTT. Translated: CASSLGTGGNTIYF.

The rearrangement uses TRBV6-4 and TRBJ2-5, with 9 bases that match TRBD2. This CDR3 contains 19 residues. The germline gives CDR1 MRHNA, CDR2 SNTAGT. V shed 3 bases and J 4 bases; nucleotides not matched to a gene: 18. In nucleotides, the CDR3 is TGTGCCAGCAGTGATTATCGTCTAGCGGGGATATCGTCGTTAGAGACCCAGTACTTC. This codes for CASSDYRLAGISSLETQYF.

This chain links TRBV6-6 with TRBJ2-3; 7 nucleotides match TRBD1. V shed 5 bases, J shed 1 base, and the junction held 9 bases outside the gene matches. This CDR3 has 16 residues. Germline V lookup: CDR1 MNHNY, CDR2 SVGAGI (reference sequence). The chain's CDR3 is CASSHNTGTGTDTQYF. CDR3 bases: TGTGCCAGCAGTCATAATACCGGGACAGGCACAGATACGCAGTATTTT.

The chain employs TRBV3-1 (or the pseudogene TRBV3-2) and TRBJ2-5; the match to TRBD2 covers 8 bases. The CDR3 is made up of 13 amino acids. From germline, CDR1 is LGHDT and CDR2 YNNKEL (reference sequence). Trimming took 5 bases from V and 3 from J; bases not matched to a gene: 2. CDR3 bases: TGTGCCAGCAGCAGGCGGGGGGAAGAGACCCAGTACTTC. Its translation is CASSRRGEETQYF.

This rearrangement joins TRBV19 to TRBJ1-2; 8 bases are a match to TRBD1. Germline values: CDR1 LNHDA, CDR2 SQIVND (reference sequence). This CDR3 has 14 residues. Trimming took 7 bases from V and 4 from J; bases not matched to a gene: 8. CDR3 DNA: TGTGCCAGTACCTTCGTAGGACAGGGCTATGGCTACACCTTC. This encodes CASTFVGQGYGYTF.

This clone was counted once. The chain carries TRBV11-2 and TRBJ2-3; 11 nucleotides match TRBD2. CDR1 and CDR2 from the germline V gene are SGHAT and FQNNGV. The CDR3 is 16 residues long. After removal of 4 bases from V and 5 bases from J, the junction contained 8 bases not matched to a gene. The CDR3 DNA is TGTGCCAGCAGCTCCTTAGCGGGGGGGCGGGGAGATACGCAGTATTTT. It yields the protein CASSSLAGGRGDTQYF.

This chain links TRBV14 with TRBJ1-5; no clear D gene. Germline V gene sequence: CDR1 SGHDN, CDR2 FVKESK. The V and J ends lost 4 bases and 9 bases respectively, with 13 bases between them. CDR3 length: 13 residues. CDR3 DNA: TGTGCCAGCAGCCTGAGCCTCCGGGGGCCCCAGCATTTT. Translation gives CASSLSLRGPQHF.

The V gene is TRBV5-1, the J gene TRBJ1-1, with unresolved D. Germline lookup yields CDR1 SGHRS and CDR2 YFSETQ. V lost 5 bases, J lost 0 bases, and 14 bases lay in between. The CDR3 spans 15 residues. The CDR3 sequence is CASREQSLMNTEAFF. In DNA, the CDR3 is TGCGCCAGCAGGGAACAGAGCCTCATGAACACTGAAGCTTTCTTT. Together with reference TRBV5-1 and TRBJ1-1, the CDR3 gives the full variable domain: KAGVTQTPRYLIKTRGQQVTLSCSPISGHRSVSWYQQTPGQGLQFLFEYFSETQRNKGNFPGRFSGRQFSNSRSEMNVSTLELGDSALYLCASREQSLMNTEAFFGQGTRLTVV.

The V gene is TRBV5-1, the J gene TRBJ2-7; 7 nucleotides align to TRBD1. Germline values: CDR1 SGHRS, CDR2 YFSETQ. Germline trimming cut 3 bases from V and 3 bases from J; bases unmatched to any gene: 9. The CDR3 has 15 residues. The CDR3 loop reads CASSSLQGSVYEQYF. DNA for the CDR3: TGCGCCAGCAGCTCCCTACAGGGGAGCGTCTACGAGCAGTACTTC.

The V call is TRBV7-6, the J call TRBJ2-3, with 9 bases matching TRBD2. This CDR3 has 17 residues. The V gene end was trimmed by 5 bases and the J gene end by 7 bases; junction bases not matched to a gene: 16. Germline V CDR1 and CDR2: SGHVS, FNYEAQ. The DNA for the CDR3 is TGTGCCAGCAGCGACCTAGGGGGCGGGGGGGCGTCGAATACGCAGTATTTT. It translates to CASSDLGGGGASNTQYF.

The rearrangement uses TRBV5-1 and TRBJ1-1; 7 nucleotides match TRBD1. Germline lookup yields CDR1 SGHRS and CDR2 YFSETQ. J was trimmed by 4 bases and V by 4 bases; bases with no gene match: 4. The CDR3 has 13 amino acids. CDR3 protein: CASSQQGSTEAFF. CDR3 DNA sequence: TGCGCCAGCAGCCAACAGGGGAGCACTGAAGCTTTCTTT.

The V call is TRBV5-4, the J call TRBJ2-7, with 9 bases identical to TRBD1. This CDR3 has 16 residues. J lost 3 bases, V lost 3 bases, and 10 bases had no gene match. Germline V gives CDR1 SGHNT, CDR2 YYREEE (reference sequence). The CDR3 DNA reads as TGTGCCAGCAGCTCTAAGACAGGGGGGACATACTACGAGCAGTACTTC. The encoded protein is CASSSKTGGTYYEQYF.

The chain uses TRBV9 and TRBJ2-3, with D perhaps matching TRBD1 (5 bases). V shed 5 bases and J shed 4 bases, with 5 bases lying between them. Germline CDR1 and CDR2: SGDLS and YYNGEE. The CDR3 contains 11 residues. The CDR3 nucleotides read TGTGCCAGCAGACAGGCAGATACGCAGTATTTT. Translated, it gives CASRQADTQYF.

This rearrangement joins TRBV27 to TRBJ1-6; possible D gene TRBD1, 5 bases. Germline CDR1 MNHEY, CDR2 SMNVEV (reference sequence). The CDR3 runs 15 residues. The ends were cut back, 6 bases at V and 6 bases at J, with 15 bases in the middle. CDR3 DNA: TGTGCCAGCAGCTACAGGCAGCTGGCTAATTCACCCCTCCACTTT. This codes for CASSYRQLANSPLHF.

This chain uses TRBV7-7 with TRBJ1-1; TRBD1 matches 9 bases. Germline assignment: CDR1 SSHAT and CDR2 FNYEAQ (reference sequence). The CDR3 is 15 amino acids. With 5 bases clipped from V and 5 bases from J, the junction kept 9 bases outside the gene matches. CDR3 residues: CASSPLGQGRTEAFF. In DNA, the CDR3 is TGTGCCAGCAGCCCACTGGGACAGGGAAGGACTGAAGCTTTCTTT. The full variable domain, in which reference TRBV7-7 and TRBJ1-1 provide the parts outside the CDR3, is GAGVSQSPRYKVTKRGQDVTLRCDPISSHATLYWYQQALGQGPEFLTYFNYEAQPDKSGLPSDRFSAERPEGSISTLTIQRTEQRDSAMYRCASSPLGQGRTEAFFGQGTRLTVV.

The CDR3 protein is CASSLYSSGNTIYF. As DNA, the CDR3 is TGCGCCAGCAGCTTGTACAGCTCTGGAAACACCATATATTTT. The chain has TRBV5-1 and TRBJ1-3; unclear D gene. Trimming stripped 1 base from V and 0 bases from J, with 5 bases between. This CDR3 has 14 residues. Germline V gives CDR1 SGHRS, CDR2 YFSETQ.

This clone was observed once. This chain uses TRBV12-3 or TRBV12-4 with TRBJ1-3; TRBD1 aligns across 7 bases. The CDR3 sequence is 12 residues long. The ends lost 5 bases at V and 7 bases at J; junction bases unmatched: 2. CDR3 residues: CASSPQGNTIYF. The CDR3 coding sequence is TGTGCCAGCAGTCCACAGGGGAACACCATATATTTT.

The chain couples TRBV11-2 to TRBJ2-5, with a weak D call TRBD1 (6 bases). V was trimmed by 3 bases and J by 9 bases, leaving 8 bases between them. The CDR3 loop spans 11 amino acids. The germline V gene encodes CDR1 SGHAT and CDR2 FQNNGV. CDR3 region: CASSFTGPQYF. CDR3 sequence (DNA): TGTGCCAGCAGCTTTACAGGGCCCCAGTACTTC.

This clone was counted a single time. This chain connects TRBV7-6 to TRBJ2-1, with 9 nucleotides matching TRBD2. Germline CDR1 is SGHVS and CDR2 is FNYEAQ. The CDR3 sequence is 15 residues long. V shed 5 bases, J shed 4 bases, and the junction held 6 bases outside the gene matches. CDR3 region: CASSPAGGPYNEQFF. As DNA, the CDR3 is TGTGCCAGCAGCCCAGCGGGGGGCCCTTACAATGAGCAGTTCTTC.

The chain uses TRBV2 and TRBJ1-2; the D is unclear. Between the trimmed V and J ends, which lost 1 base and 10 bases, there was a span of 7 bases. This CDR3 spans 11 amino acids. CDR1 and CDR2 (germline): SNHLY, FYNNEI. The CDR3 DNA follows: TGTGCCAGCAGTGAAGGGTTAGACTACACCTTC. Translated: CASSEGLDYTF.

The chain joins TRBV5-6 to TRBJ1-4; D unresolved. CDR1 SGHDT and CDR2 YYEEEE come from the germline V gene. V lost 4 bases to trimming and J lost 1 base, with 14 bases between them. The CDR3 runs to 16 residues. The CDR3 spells CASSAVAGRTNEKLFF. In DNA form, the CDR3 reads TGTGCCAGCAGCGCCGTGGCGGGCAGAACTAATGAAAAACTGTTTTTT.

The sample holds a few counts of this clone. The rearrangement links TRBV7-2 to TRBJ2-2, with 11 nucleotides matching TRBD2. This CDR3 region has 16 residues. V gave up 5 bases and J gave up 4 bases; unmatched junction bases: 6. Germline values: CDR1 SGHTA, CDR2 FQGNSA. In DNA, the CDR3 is TGTGCCAGCAGCCGTAGCGGGGGGGCGGGCACCGGGGAGCTGTTTTTT. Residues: CASSRSGGAGTGELFF.

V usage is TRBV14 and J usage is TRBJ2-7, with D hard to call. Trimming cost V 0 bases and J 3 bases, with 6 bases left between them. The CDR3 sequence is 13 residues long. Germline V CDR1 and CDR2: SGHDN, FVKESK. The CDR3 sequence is CASSQDLFYEQYF. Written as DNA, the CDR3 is TGTGCCAGCAGCCAAGATCTTTTCTACGAGCAGTACTTC.

The CDR3 loop is CASRPGTGEQPQHF. CDR3 coding DNA: TGTGCCAGCAGGCCCGGGACAGGGGAACAGCCCCAGCATTTT. The gene calls are TRBV6-5 and TRBJ1-5, with 10 positions matching TRBD1. Germline V lookup: CDR1 MNHEY, CDR2 SVGAGI. After removal of 6 bases from V and 7 bases from J, the junction contained 6 bases not matched to a gene. This CDR3 spans 14 amino acids.

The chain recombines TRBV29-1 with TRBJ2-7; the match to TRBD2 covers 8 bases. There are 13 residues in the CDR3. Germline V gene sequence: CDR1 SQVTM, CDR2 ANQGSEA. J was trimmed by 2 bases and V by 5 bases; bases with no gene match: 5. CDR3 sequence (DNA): TGCAGCGTTTTCGCGGGGGGCCCCTACGAGCAGTACTTC. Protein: CSVFAGGPYEQYF.

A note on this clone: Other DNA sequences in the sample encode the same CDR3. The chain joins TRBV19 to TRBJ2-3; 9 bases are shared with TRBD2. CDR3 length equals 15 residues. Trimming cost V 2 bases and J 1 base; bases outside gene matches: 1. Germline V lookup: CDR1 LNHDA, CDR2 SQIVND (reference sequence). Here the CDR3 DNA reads TGTGCCAGTAGTATACTAGCGGGGCGCACAGATACGCAGTATTTT. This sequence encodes CASSILAGRTDTQYF.

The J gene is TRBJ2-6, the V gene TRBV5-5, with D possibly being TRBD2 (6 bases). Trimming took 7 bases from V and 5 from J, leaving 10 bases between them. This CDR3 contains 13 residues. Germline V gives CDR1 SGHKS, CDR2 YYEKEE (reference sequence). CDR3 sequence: CASGGNWANVLTF. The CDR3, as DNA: TGTGCCAGCGGGGGGAACTGGGCCAACGTCCTGACTTTC. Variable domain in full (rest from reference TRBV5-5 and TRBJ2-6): DAGVTQSPTHLIKTRGQQVTLRCSPISGHKSVSWYQQVLGQGPQFIFQYYEKEERGRGNFPDRFSARQFPNYSSELNVNALLLGDSALYLCASGGNWANVLTFGAGSRLTVL.

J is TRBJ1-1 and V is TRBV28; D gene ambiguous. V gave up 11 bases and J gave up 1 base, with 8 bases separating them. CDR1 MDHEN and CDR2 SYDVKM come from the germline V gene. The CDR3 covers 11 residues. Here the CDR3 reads CALRGNTEAFF. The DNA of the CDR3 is TGTGCCCTTCGGGGGAACACTGAAGCTTTCTTT.

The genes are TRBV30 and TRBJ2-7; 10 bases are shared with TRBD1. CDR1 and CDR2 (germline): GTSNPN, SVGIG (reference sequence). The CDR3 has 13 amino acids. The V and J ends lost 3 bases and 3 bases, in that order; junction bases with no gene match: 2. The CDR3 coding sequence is TGTGCCTGGAGGGGACAGGGGATCTACGAGCAGTACTTC. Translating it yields CAWRGQGIYEQYF.

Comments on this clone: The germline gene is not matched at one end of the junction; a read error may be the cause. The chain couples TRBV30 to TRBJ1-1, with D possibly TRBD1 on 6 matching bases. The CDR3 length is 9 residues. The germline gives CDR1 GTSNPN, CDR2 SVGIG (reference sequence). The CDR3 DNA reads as TGTGCCTGGAATCTACAGGGCCTCTTT. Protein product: CAWNLQGLF.